The TCR beta chain under discussion was sequenced for a study of T cell responses to AZD1222 COVID-19 vaccine. Data came from immunoSEQ multiplex PCR; TCRdb stores just in-frame clones and leaves some out. The sample holds 180,000 or so clones, approximately 93% seen once. Trimming stripped 1 base from V and 3 bases from J, with 7 bases between. Per germline, CDR1 LGHDT and CDR2 YNNKEL (reference sequence). This CDR3 region has 13 residues. The gene calls are TRBV3-1 (or the pseudogene TRBV3-2) and TRBJ2-7; no definite D call. This receptor was obtained from an adult who received the AZD1222 COVID-19 vaccine. This specimen was peripheral blood, taken 28 days after the second AZD1222 dose. CDR3 DNA sequence: TGTGCCAGCAGCCAAGGACTTGGCTACGAGCAGTACTTC. It is translated as CASSQGLGYEQYF.